Only a few counts were recorded for the clone carrying this TCR beta chain. The antigen remains undetermined. The sample belongs to a study of regulatory T cells in long-lasting Graves disease. Both iRepertoire HTBI primers and Arm-PCR of CDR3 regions were used to build the TCR beta libraries. TCRdb used MiXCR to reprocess the multiplex PCR reads, holding one entry per CDR3 protein. The sample shows approximately 690,000 distinct CDR3 sequences, 25% to 35% of them seen only once. Time point described: persistent/refractory GD, antithyroid drugs over 5 years with positive TRAb. There was RNA extracted from PBMCs, and the TCR library was made from it. Those enrolled as patients came out of an endocrinology department in Xi'an, China. Germline lookup yields CDR1 DFQATT and CDR2 SNEGSKA (reference sequence). With 3 bases clipped from V and 3 bases from J, the junction kept 12 bases outside the gene matches. CDR3 length: 16 amino acids.

Study-wide findings and caveats: TCR diversity was lower in persistent Graves' patients than in newly diagnosed ones. When disease was persistent, TRBV28, TRBJ1-2 and TRBJ2-5 were the favored segments.

This receptor was identified in a female donor with Graves disease. The chain links TRBV20-1 to TRBJ2-7; 9 nucleotides line up with TRBD1. The material was peripheral blood mononuclear cells (PBMCs), obtained when the disease was refractory, from a patient treated with antithyroid drugs. This CDR3 reads CSARDRGPRGVYEQYF. The CDR3 DNA reads as TGCAGTGCTAGGGACAGGGGTCCCCGTGGCGTCTACGAGCAGTACTTC.